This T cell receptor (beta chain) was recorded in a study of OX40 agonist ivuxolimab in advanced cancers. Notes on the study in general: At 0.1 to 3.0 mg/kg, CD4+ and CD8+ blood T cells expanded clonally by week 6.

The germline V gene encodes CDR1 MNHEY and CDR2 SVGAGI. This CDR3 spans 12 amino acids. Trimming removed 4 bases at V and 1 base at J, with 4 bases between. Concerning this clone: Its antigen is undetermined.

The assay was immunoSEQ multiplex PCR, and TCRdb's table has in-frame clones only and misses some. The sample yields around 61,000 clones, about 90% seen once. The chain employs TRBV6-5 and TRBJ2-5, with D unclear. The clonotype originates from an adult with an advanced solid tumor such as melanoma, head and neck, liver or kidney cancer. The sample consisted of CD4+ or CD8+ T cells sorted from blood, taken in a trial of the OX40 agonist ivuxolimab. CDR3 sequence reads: CASSSSQETQYF. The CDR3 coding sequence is TGTGCCAGCAGTTCCTCCCAAGAGACCCAGTACTTC.